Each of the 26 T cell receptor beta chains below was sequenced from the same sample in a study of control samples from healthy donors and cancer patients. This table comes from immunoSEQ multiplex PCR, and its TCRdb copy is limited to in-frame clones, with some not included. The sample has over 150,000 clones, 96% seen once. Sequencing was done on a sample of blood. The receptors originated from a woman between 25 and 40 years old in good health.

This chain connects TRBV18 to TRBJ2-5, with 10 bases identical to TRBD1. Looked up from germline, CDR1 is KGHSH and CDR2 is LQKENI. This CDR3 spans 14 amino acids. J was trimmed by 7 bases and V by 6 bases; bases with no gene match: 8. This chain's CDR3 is CASSRDRGIVTQYF. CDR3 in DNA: TGTGCCAGCTCCCGGGACAGGGGAATTGTGACCCAGTACTTC.

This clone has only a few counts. CDR3 sequence reads: CASSLEGGRADTQYF. In DNA form, the CDR3 reads TGTGCCAGCAGCTTGGAGGGGGGGCGGGCAGATACGCAGTATTTT. V gene TRBV5-4 combines with J gene TRBJ2-3, with D tentatively TRBD2 (7 bases). Trimming stripped 0 bases from V and 4 bases from J, with 12 bases between. Germline V gene lookup returns CDR1 SGHNT and CDR2 YYREEE (reference sequence). The CDR3 runs to 15 residues. The whole variable domain, filled in from reference TRBV5-4 and TRBJ2-3, reads ETGVTQSPTHLIKTRGQQVTLRCSSQSGHNTVSWYQQALGQGPQFIFQYYREEENGRGNFPPRFSGLQFPNYSSELNVNALELDDSALYLCASSLEGGRADTQYFGPGTRLTVL.

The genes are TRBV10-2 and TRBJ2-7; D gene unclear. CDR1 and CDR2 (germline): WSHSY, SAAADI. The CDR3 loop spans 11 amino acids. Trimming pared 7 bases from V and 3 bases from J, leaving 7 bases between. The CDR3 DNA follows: TGCGCCAGCATTTGGGGCTACGAGCAGTACTTC. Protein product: CASIWGYEQYF.

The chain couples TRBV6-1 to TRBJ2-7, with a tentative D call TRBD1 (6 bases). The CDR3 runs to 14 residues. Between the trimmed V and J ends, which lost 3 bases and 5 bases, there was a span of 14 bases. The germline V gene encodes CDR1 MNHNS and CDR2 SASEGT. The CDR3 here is CASSDGGTLDEQYF. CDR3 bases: TGTGCCAGCAGTGATGGTGGGACATTGGACGAGCAGTACTTC.

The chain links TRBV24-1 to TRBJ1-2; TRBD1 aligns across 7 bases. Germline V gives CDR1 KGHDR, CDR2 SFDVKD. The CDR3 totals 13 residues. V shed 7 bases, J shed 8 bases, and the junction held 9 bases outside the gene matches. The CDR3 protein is CATSPTGVRGYTF. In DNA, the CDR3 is TGTGCCACCAGCCCTACAGGGGTGAGGGGCTACACCTTC.

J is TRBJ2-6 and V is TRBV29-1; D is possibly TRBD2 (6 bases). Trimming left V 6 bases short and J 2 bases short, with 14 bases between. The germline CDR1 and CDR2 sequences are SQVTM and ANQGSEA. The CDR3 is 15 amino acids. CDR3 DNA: TGCAGCGTAATGATGGGGGGTCCTGGGGCCAACGTCCTGACTTTC. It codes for CSVMMGGPGANVLTF.

The CDR3 reads CASSRQGEMRSYEQYF. As DNA, the CDR3 is TGTGCCAGCAGCCGACAGGGGGAAATGCGATCCTACGAGCAGTACTTC. The chain joins TRBV3-1 (or the pseudogene TRBV3-2) to TRBJ2-7, with 9 positions matching TRBD1. V lost 4 bases and J lost 1; bases outside the gene matches: 8. Germline loops: CDR1 LGHDT, CDR2 YNNKEL (reference sequence). The CDR3 is 16 residues long.

CDR3 coding DNA: TGTGCCAGCAGCTTTATCGGTGATGGCTACACCTTC. This translates into CASSFIGDGYTF. V and J are TRBV5-5 and TRBJ1-2; D remains ambiguous. CDR1 is SGHKS, CDR2 YYEKEE, per germline (reference sequence). Between the trimmed V and J ends, which lost 2 bases and 6 bases, there was a span of 8 bases. This CDR3 is 12 amino acids long.

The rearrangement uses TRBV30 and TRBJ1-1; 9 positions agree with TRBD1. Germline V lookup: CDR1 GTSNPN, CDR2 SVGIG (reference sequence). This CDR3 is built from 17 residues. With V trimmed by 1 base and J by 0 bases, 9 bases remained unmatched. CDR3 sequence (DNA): TGTGCCTGGAGTGACGGACAGGGGTTTGATGTGAACACTGAAGCTTTCTTT. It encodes CAWSDGQGFDVNTEAFF.

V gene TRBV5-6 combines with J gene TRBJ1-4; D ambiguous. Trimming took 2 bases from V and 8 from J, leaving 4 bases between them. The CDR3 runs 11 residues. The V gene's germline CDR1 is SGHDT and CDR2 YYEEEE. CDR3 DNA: TGTGCCAGCAGCTTTCAAGAAAAACTGTTTTTT. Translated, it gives CASSFQEKLFF.

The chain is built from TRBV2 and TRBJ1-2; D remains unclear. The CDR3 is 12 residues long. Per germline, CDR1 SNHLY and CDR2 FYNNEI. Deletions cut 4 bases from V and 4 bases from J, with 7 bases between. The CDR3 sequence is CASSVNTYGYTF. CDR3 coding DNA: TGTGCCAGCAGTGTTAATACCTATGGCTACACCTTC.

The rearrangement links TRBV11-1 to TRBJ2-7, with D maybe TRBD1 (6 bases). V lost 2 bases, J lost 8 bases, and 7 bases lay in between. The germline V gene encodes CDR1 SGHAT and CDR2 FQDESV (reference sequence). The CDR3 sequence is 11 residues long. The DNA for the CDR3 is TGTGCCAGCAGCTTAAGGGGGAAGCAGTACTTC. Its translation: CASSLRGKQYF. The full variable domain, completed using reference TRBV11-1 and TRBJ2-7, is EAEVAQSPRYKITEKSQAVAFWCDPISGHATLYWYRQILGQGPELLVQFQDESVVDDSQLPKDRFSAERLKGVDSTLKIQPAELGDSAMYLCASSLRGKQYFGPGTRLTVT.

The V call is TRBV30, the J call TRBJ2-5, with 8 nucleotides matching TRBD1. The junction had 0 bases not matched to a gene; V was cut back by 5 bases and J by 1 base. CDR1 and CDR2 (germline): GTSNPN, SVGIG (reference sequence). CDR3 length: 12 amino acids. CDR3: CAWGQGQETQYF. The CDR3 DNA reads TGTGCCTGGGGACAGGGCCAAGAGACCCAGTACTTC.

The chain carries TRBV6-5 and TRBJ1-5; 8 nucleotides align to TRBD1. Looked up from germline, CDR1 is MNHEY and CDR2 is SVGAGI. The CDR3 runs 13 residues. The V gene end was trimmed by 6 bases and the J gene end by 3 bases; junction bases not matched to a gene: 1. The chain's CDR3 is CASRDRDNQPQHF. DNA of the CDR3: TGTGCCAGCAGGGACAGGGACAATCAGCCCCAGCATTTT.

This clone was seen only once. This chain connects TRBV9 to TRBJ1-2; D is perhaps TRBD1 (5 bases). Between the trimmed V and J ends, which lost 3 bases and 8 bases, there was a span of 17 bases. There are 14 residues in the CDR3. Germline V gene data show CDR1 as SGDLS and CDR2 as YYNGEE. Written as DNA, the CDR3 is TGTGCCAGCAGCGGACCCGGGGCCAACGGGGGCTACACCTTC. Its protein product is CASSGPGANGGYTF.

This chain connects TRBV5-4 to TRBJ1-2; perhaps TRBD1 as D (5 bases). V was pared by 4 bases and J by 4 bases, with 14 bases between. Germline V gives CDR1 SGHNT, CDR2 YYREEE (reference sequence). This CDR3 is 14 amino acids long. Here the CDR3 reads CASSPPGGGYGYTF. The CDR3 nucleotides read TGTGCCAGCAGCCCCCCCGGGGGAGGCTATGGCTACACCTTC.

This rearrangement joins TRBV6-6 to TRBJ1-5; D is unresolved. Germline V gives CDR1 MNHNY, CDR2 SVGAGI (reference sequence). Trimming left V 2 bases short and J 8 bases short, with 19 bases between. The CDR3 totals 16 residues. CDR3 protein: CASSYPLKPAGKPQHF. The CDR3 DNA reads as TGTGCCAGCAGTTACCCACTAAAGCCCGCCGGTAAGCCCCAGCATTTT.

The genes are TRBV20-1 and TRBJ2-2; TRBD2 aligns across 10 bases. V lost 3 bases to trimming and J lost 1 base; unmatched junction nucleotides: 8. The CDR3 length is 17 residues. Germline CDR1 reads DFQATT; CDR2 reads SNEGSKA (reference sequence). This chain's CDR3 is CSASGLAGAENTGELFF. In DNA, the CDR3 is TGCAGTGCTAGTGGTCTAGCGGGGGCCGAGAACACCGGGGAGCTGTTTTTT.

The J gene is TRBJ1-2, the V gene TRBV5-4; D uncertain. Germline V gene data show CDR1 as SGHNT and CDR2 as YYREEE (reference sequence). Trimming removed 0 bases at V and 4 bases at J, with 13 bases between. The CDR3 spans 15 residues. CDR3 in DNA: TGTGCCAGCAGCTTGGAGGTTGCAGATCTCTATGGCTACACCTTC. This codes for CASSLEVADLYGYTF. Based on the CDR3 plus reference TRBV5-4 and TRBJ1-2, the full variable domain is ETGVTQSPTHLIKTRGQQVTLRCSSQSGHNTVSWYQQALGQGPQFIFQYYREEENGRGNFPPRFSGLQFPNYSSELNVNALELDDSALYLCASSLEVADLYGYTFGSGTRLTVV.

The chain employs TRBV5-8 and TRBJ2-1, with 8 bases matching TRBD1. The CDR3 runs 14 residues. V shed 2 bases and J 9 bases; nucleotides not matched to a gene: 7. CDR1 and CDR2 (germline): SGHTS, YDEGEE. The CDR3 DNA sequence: TGTGCCAGCAGCTTAGACAGGGGAACCGCTGAGCAGTTCTTC. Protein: CASSLDRGTAEQFF.

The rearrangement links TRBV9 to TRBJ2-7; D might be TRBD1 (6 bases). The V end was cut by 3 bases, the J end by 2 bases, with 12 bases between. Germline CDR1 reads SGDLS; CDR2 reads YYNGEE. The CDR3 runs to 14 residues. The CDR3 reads CASSATGTPYEQYF. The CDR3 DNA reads TGTGCCAGCAGCGCCACAGGGACCCCCTACGAGCAGTACTTC.

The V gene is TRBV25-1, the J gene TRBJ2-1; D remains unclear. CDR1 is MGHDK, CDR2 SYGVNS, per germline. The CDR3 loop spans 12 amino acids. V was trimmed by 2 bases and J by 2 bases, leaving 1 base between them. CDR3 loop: CASSEPYNEQFF. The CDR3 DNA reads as TGTGCCAGCAGTGAACCCTACAATGAGCAGTTCTTC.

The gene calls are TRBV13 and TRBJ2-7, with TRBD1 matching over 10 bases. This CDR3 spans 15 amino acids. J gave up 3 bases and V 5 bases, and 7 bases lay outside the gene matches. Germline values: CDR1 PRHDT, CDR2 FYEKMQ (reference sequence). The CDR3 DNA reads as TGTGCCAGCAGCCTGGGGACAGGGGATTACTACGAGCAGTACTTC. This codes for CASSLGTGDYYEQYF.

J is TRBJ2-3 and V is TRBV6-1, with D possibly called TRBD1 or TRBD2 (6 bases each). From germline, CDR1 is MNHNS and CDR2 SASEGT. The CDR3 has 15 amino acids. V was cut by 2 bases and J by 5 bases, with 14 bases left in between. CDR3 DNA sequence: TGTGCCAGCAGTGAATTCAGGGGAGGAGGAGATACGCAGTATTTT. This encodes CASSEFRGGGDTQYF.

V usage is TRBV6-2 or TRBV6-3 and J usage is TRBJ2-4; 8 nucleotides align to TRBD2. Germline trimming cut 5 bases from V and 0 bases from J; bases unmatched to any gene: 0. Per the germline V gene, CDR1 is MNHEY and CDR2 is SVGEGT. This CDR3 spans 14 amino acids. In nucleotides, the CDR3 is TGTGCCAGCAGTCTAGCGGGAGCCAAAAACATTCAGTACTTC. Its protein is CASSLAGAKNIQYF.

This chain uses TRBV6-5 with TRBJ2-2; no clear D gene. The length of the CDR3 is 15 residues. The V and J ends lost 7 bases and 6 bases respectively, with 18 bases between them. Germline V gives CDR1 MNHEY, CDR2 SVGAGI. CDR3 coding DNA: TGTGCCAGCACCAGAACACACACGGGTCCCGGGGAGCTGTTTTTT. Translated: CASTRTHTGPGELFF.